This is a list of T cell receptor beta chains from one sample in a study of beta chain features in type 1 diabetes. Profiling relied on immunoSEQ multiplex PCR, and the TCRdb table lists in-frame clones only, not all of them. The data hold around 710,000 clones, with roughly an eighth observed a single time. Sequencing used naive CD4+ T cells from blood. Receptor source: a young man with type 1 diabetes. CDR3s include the opening cysteine and the closing phenylalanine or tryptophan. A clone size is listed for some rows: how often the clone was seen (once, few, many), or a class if it is expanded.

abundance: few; j_gene: TRBJ1-1; v_gene: TRBV4-3; CDR3aa: CASSQATVGEAFF
abundance: few; j_gene: TRBJ1-4; v_gene: TRBV5-1; CDR3aa: CASSLGPSTNEKLFF
abundance: NA; j_gene: TRBJ2-1; v_gene: TRBV4-1; CDR3aa: CASSQLQNNEQFF
abundance: NA; j_gene: TRBJ2-1; v_gene: TRBV7-9; CDR3aa: CASSIGTGDNEQFF
abundance: once; j_gene: TRBJ2-7; v_gene: TRBV5-4; CDR3aa: CASSQGQGSIYEQYF
abundance: few; j_gene: TRBJ1-5; v_gene: TRBV7-2; CDR3aa: CASTQGRGGQPQHF
abundance: NA; j_gene: TRBJ2-7; v_gene: TRBV4-3; CDR3aa: CASSQDQVSSYEQYF
abundance: few; j_gene: TRBJ1-4; v_gene: TRBV7-9; CDR3aa: CAASQSNEKLFF
abundance: NA; j_gene: TRBJ2-7; v_gene: TRBV29-1; CDR3aa: CSVARYQGTYEQYF
abundance: once; j_gene: TRBJ2-7; v_gene: TRBV4-1; CDR3aa: CASSQDGQGVYEQYF
abundance: few; j_gene: TRBJ1-2; v_gene: TRBV4-3; CDR3aa: CASSQELGGGYTF
abundance: few; j_gene: TRBJ2-7; v_gene: TRBV4-2; CDR3aa: CASSPSLASTYEQYF
abundance: NA; j_gene: TRBJ1-1; v_gene: TRBV5-6; CDR3aa: CASSLGVGQGNTEAFF
abundance: few; j_gene: TRBJ1-3; v_gene: TRBV7-9; CDR3aa: CASSLKGLSGNTIYF
abundance: NA; j_gene: TRBJ2-5; v_gene: TRBV7-8; CDR3aa: CASSLARRLGEETQYF
abundance: NA; j_gene: TRBJ1-4; v_gene: TRBV19; CDR3aa: CASSGTIGKLFF
abundance: NA; j_gene: TRBJ2-1; v_gene: TRBV2; CDR3aa: CASSEGSRGRFF
abundance: few; j_gene: TRBJ2-3; v_gene: TRBV27; CDR3aa: CASSLSAPPPDTQYF
abundance: few; j_gene: TRBJ2-1; v_gene: TRBV7-8; CDR3aa: CANTVGGQMSDEQFF
abundance: few; j_gene: TRBJ1-5; v_gene: TRBV5-6; CDR3aa: CASSNLGGSNQPQHF
abundance: few; j_gene: TRBJ2-5; v_gene: TRBV29-1; CDR3aa: CSGDRAGGTQYF
abundance: NA; j_gene: TRBJ2-4; v_gene: TRBV28; CDR3aa: CASSLRDPKNIQYF
abundance: NA; j_gene: TRBJ2-7; v_gene: TRBV6-5; CDR3aa: CASSQGDEQYF
abundance: NA; j_gene: TRBJ2-2; v_gene: TRBV9; CDR3aa: CASSVTHRSNTGELFF
abundance: few; j_gene: TRBJ1-2; v_gene: TRBV6-5; CDR3aa: CASSYIQGGYGYTF
abundance: NA; j_gene: TRBJ1-2; v_gene: TRBV13; CDR3aa: CASSETPQGGYTF
abundance: NA; j_gene: TRBJ2-1; v_gene: TRBV10-3; CDR3aa: CATRDNAKGQFF
abundance: NA; j_gene: TRBJ2-1; v_gene: TRBV7-2; CDR3aa: CASSERGIKGLFF
abundance: few; j_gene: TRBJ2-5; v_gene: TRBV9; CDR3aa: CASSERGLPQETQYF
abundance: NA; j_gene: TRBJ2-5; v_gene: TRBV18; CDR3aa: CASSLGQGARETQYF
abundance: few; j_gene: TRBJ2-5; v_gene: TRBV9; CDR3aa: CASSGWTGGQETQYF
abundance: NA; j_gene: TRBJ2-4; v_gene: TRBV14; CDR3aa: CASSPTTSGNIQYF
abundance: NA; j_gene: TRBJ2-1; v_gene: TRBV11-2; CDR3aa: CASRRDYNEQFF
abundance: NA; j_gene: TRBJ2-5; v_gene: TRBV9; CDR3aa: CASSAVVRVGFQETQYF
abundance: few; j_gene: TRBJ2-7; v_gene: TRBV7-2; CDR3aa: CASSLSYEQYF
abundance: few; j_gene: TRBJ2-5; v_gene: TRBV6-6; CDR3aa: CASFTAGRETQYF